The clone carrying this T cell receptor (beta chain) was counted a few times. Its target is unknown. The entry originates in a study of T cells after yellow fever vaccination. The study's findings and limits: Just a small share of clonotypes turned up in the CD4 compartment as well as the CD8 compartment.

TCRdb re-derived calls from the 5' RACE reads in MiXCR, one entry per CDR3 protein. The table lists 99,000 or so distinct CDR3 sequences, 4.5% to 6% of them singletons, with approximately 39% in the top ten. The germline V gene encodes CDR1 MNHEY and CDR2 SMNVEV (reference sequence). Trimming cost V 7 bases and J 2 bases; bases outside gene matches: 5. This CDR3 contains 14 residues. The chain recombines TRBV27 with TRBJ2-3, with TRBD2 matching over 8 bases. This specimen was CD8+ T cells sorted from PBMCs, taken 10 days after the yellow fever booster vaccination. The origin of this receptor is a man aged 18 to 29 who received the YFV17D yellow fever vaccine. The CDR3 DNA follows: TGTGCCAGCAAGACGCGGGGGGTCACAGATACGCAGTATTTT. It is translated as CASKTRGVTDTQYF.